This TCR beta chain was sequenced during a study of shared clonotypes between healthy human individuals. Overall study context: Each donor contributed plates that comprised three CD4 naive, three CD4 memory, two CD8 naive and one CD8 memory. Notes on the study in general: Clonotypes which were not shared had lower generation probabilities than clonotypes that all four donors shared.

Trimming took off 0 bases at V and 0 bases at J, with 12 bases between the two ends. The length of the CDR3 is 17 residues. From germline, CDR1 is LGHNA and CDR2 YSLEER. A note on this clone: Its target is unknown.

Produced via immunoSEQ multiplex PCR; TCRdb's table is partial and in-frame only. The sample records some 1.5 million clones, 98% being singletons. The rearrangement links TRBV4-3 to TRBJ2-1, with D hard to call. The sequenced sample consisted of naive CD4+ T cells sorted from blood. The subset was: CD45RA+ positively selected. The source of this sequence is a man between 25 and 39 years old in good health. The CDR3 coding sequence is TGCGCCAGCAGCCAAGATTTCACTCCCAGCTCCTACAATGAGCAGTTCTTC. This gives the protein CASSQDFTPSSYNEQFF.